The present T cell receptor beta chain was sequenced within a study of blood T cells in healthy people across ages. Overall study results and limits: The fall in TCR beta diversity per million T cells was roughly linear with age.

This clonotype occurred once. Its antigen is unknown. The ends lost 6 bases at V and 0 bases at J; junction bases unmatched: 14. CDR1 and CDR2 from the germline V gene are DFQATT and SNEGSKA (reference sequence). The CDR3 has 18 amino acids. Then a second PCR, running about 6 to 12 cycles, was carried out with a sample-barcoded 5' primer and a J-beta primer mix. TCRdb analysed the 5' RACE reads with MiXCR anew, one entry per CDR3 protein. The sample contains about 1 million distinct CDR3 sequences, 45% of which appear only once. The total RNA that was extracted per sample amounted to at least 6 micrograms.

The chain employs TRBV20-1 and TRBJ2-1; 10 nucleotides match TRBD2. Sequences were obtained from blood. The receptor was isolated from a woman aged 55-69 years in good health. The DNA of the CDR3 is TGCAGTGCCACCGCCCTGGACCCTAGCGGGAGCTCCTACAATGAGCAGTTCTTC. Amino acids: CSATALDPSGSSYNEQFF.